This entry lists 30 T cell receptor beta chains sequenced from one sample in a study of blood T cell repertoires in COVID-19. The protocol was immunoSEQ multiplex PCR, while the TCRdb copy is restricted to in-frame clones and leaves out a portion. The sample consists of around 150,000 clones, around 81% of them appearing once. The specimen was peripheral blood. The receptor source for this set is a man aged 55-75 years with active or convalescent COVID-19.

The chain couples TRBV3-1 (or the pseudogene TRBV3-2) to TRBJ1-4, with D uncertain. Germline assignment: CDR1 LGHDT and CDR2 YNNKEL (reference sequence). Trimming removed 4 bases from V and 0 bases from J, with 6 bases in between. The CDR3 has 14 residues. The CDR3 protein is CASSLAATNEKLFF. The CDR3 DNA sequence: TGTGCCAGCAGCCTGGCGGCAACTAATGAAAAACTGTTTTTT.

This chain links TRBV19 with TRBJ2-7; TRBD1 might be the D (6 bases). CDR3 size: 15 residues. The germline V gene has CDR1 LNHDA and CDR2 SQIVND (reference sequence). Trimming left V 0 bases short and J 3 bases short, with 12 bases between. As DNA, the CDR3 is TGTGCCAGTAGTATAGAGGGCCAGGGGCACTACGAGCAGTACTTC. As protein: CASSIEGQGHYEQYF.

The rearrangement uses TRBV10-1 and TRBJ2-2; possibly TRBD1 for D (5 bases). Germline CDR1 and CDR2: WNHNN and SYGVQD (reference sequence). The V end was cut by 3 bases, the J end by 6 bases, with 11 bases between. The CDR3 covers 14 residues. The CDR3 sequence is CASSDRRGAGELFF. The CDR3 DNA reads TGCGCCAGCAGTGATCGAAGGGGTGCCGGGGAGCTGTTTTTT.

This chain connects TRBV11-1 to TRBJ2-1; 10 positions agree with TRBD2. CDR3 length: 16 residues. V shed 0 bases, J shed 6 bases, and the junction held 5 bases outside the gene matches. Per germline, CDR1 SGHAT and CDR2 FQDESV (reference sequence). The CDR3: CASSLASLAGVNEQFF. The CDR3 DNA follows: TGTGCCAGCAGCTTAGCAAGTCTAGCGGGAGTCAATGAGCAGTTCTTC.

The V call is TRBV7-2, the J call TRBJ1-5; D is possibly TRBD1 (6 bases). Germline V gives CDR1 SGHTA, CDR2 FQGNSA. This CDR3 region has 15 residues. Trimming removed 1 base from V and 3 bases from J, with 10 bases in between. The CDR3 sequence: CASSLGGQPNQPQHF. The CDR3 nucleotides read TGTGCCAGCAGCTTAGGGGGGCAGCCCAATCAGCCCCAGCATTTT.

This chain links TRBV25-1 with TRBJ2-3, with D maybe TRBD2 (6 bases). The germline V gene has CDR1 MGHDK and CDR2 SYGVNS. This CDR3 contains 16 residues. Trimming shortened V by 1 base and J by 3 bases, and 14 bases separated the two germline ends. The DNA for the CDR3 is TGTGCCAGCAGTGAATGGGGAGGTGGGGTGACAGATACGCAGTATTTT. This codes for CASSEWGGGVTDTQYF.

The V and J genes are TRBV15 and TRBJ1-5, with 7 bases identical to TRBD1. Germline V CDR1 and CDR2: LNHNV, YYDKDF (reference sequence). The CDR3 is 17 residues long. V shed 6 bases and J 0 bases; nucleotides not matched to a gene: 11. CDR3 DNA sequence: TGTGCCACCAGTACAGGGGATAGGGCCTATAGCAATCAGCCCCAGCATTTT. Translation gives CATSTGDRAYSNQPQHF.

This chain joins TRBV6-5 and TRBJ2-1; 12 bases are shared with TRBD2. The J segment lost 3 bases and the V segment lost 6 bases, leaving 3 bases of the junction unmatched. This CDR3 is built from 15 residues. Germline CDR1 reads MNHEY; CDR2 reads SVGAGI. CDR3 sequence reads: CASRSGLAGYNEQFF. In DNA form, the CDR3 reads TGTGCCAGCAGGTCGGGACTAGCGGGCTACAATGAGCAGTTCTTC.

The chain couples TRBV19 to TRBJ2-3, with TRBD1 matching 10 bases. Germline V gene lookup returns CDR1 LNHDA and CDR2 SQIVND (reference sequence). The CDR3 consists of 15 residues. The V segment lost 5 bases and the J segment 8 bases; nucleotides outside the gene matches: 10. The CDR3 coding sequence is TGTGCCAGTAGTCGGGAAGGACAGGGGGGGGCTACGCAGTATTTT. Its translation is CASSREGQGGATQYF. The variable domain in full, with the rest retrieved from reference TRBV19 and TRBJ2-3, is DGGITQSPKYLFRKEGQNVTLSCEQNLNHDAMYWYRQDPGQGLRLIYYSQIVNDFQKGDIAEGYSVSREKKESFPLTVTSAQKNPTAFYLCASSREGQGGATQYFGPGTRLTVL.

This chain joins TRBV25-1 and TRBJ2-2; the match to TRBD2 covers 8 bases. The CDR3 loop spans 15 amino acids. Germline CDR1 reads MGHDK; CDR2 reads SYGVNS. The trim removed 4 bases at V and 1 base at J, leaving 2 bases unmatched. CDR3 in amino acids: CASSGLAGNTGELFF. The CDR3 DNA sequence: TGTGCCAGCAGTGGTCTAGCGGGGAACACCGGGGAGCTGTTTTTT.

J is TRBJ2-3 and V is TRBV2; TRBD2 aligns across 10 bases. The CDR3 totals 17 residues. The germline V gene has CDR1 SNHLY and CDR2 FYNNEI. After removal of 7 bases from V and 7 bases from J, the junction contained 17 bases not matched to a gene. The CDR3 DNA sequence: TGTGCCAGCACCCCCCGAGGGGGTAGCGGGGGGCGGAATACGCAGTATTTT. Amino acids: CASTPRGGSGGRNTQYF.

The gene calls are TRBV9 and TRBJ2-3, with D hard to call. Germline lookup yields CDR1 SGDLS and CDR2 YYNGEE. CDR3 size: 12 residues. V was shortened by 4 bases and J by 6 bases, with 9 bases between the two germline ends. The CDR3 is CASSSSQDTQYF. The CDR3 DNA is TGTGCCAGCAGCTCCTCCCAGGATACGCAGTATTTT. The complete variable domain, with remaining parts taken from reference TRBV9 and TRBJ2-3, reads DSGVTQTPKHLITATGQRVTLRCSPRSGDLSVYWYQQSLDQGLQFLIQYYNGEERAKGNILERFSAQQFPDLHSELNLSSLELGDSALYFCASSSSQDTQYFGPGTRLTVL.

This clone was counted only a few times. The rearrangement links TRBV7-3 to TRBJ2-3; 7 nucleotides match TRBD1. Per germline, CDR1 SGHTA and CDR2 FQGTGA. There are 15 residues in the CDR3. Unmatched junction bases numbered 7, after V lost 5 bases and J lost 2 bases. CDR3 bases: TGTGCCAGCAGCCCCGAGGGGGCCGCCACAGATACGCAGTATTTT. Translating it yields CASSPEGAATDTQYF.

The chain employs TRBV15 and TRBJ2-5, with a tentative D call TRBD1 (5 bases). The germline V gene encodes CDR1 LNHNV and CDR2 YYDKDF (reference sequence). Trimming pared 4 bases from V and 5 bases from J, leaving 8 bases between. The CDR3 spans 12 residues. This chain's CDR3 is CATSNPGETQYF. DNA of the CDR3: TGTGCCACCAGCAACCCAGGGGAGACCCAGTACTTC.

V usage is TRBV6-5 and J usage is TRBJ1-5; TRBD1 is a possible D gene (6 bases). Germline-derived CDR1 and CDR2 are MNHEY and SVGAGI. The CDR3 is 14 residues long. Trimming left V 5 bases short and J 0 bases short, with 8 bases between. CDR3 bases: TGTGCCAGCAGTACAGGGTATAGCAATCAGCCCCAGCATTTT. Amino acid sequence: CASSTGYSNQPQHF.

J is TRBJ1-2 and V is TRBV6-5, with 7 bases matching TRBD1. The J segment lost 4 bases and the V segment lost 7 bases, leaving 6 bases of the junction unmatched. CDR3 length: 13 amino acids. Germline values: CDR1 MNHEY, CDR2 SVGAGI. CDR3 residues: CASIERQGYGYTF. The DNA for the CDR3 is TGTGCCAGCATCGAAAGACAGGGCTATGGCTACACCTTC.

The chain recombines TRBV5-1 with TRBJ2-3; 9 bases line up with TRBD2. Unmatched junction bases numbered 4, after V lost 0 bases and J lost 2 bases. Germline V gives CDR1 SGHRS, CDR2 YFSETQ. CDR3 size: 16 residues. This CDR3 reads CASSLGASGNTDTQYF. Written as DNA, the CDR3 is TGCGCCAGCAGCTTGGGGGCTAGCGGGAACACAGATACGCAGTATTTT.

This clone has a handful of counts. The rearrangement links TRBV3-1 (or the pseudogene TRBV3-2) to TRBJ1-4; 8 bases map to TRBD1. The CDR3 has 15 amino acids. Germline values: CDR1 LGHDT, CDR2 YNNKEL (reference sequence). The ends lost 4 bases at V and 4 bases at J; junction bases unmatched: 5. The CDR3 protein is CASSLRGTGNEKLFF. As DNA, the CDR3 is TGTGCCAGCAGCCTTCGGGGGACAGGTAATGAAAAACTGTTTTTT.

This clone came up a few times. The chain links TRBV19 to TRBJ2-1; 9 bases are a match to TRBD1. CDR3 length: 14 amino acids. Germline V gives CDR1 LNHDA, CDR2 SQIVND (reference sequence). Trimming at V came to 6 bases and at J to 8 bases, leaving 8 bases not matched to a gene. CDR3 residues: CASRPGQGRDEQFF. In DNA, the CDR3 is TGTGCCAGTAGACCGGGACAGGGAAGGGATGAGCAGTTCTTC.

The genes are TRBV10-3 and TRBJ1-6; maybe TRBD1 (5 bases). The CDR3 extends over 14 amino acids. Germline V CDR1 and CDR2: ENHRY, SYGVKD. Trimming removed 2 bases at V and 7 bases at J, with 9 bases between. The CDR3 DNA follows: TGTGCCATCAGTGAGGGGGGAGGAAATTCACCCCTCCACTTT. It codes for CAISEGGGNSPLHF.

The rearrangement links TRBV7-2 to TRBJ2-7, with D maybe TRBD2 (6 bases). CDR3 length: 14 amino acids. Trimming shortened V by 6 bases and J by 3 bases, and 15 bases separated the two germline ends. CDR1 and CDR2 (germline): SGHTA, FQGNSA. The CDR3 nucleotides read TGTGCCAGCAGTCCCGCGGCGGGGCACTACGAGCAGTACTTC. It codes for CASSPAAGHYEQYF.

The chain uses TRBV7-6 and TRBJ2-7, with D maybe TRBD1 (5 bases). Germline V CDR1 and CDR2: SGHVS, FNYEAQ. V was clipped by 3 bases and J by 0 bases, with 6 bases between them. The CDR3 is 13 amino acids. CDR3 sequence (DNA): TGTGCCAGCAGCTTTGGGGCCTCCTACGAGCAGTACTTC. Protein: CASSFGASYEQYF.

J is TRBJ2-7 and V is TRBV4-2; D remains unclear. Germline CDR1 is LGHNA and CDR2 is YNFKEQ. The CDR3 has 15 amino acids. V lost 0 bases and J lost 2, with 11 bases in between. CDR3 sequence: CASSQEETPTYEQYF. CDR3 nucleotides: TGTGCCAGCAGCCAAGAAGAGACTCCAACCTACGAGCAGTACTTC.

CDR3 region: CASSLQGGFAYEQYF. In DNA form, the CDR3 reads TGTGCCAGCAGTTTACAGGGTGGATTTGCCTACGAGCAGTACTTC. The genes are TRBV6-5 and TRBJ2-7, with D maybe TRBD1 (6 bases). Germline CDR1 and CDR2: MNHEY and SVGAGI. The CDR3 consists of 15 residues. V shed 4 bases and J shed 2 bases, with 15 bases lying between them.

The chain links TRBV28 to TRBJ2-5, with a weak D call TRBD1 (5 bases). CDR3 length: 15 residues. V was shortened by 6 bases and J by 0 bases, with 14 bases between the two germline ends. Per germline, CDR1 MDHEN and CDR2 SYDVKM. The CDR3 DNA is TGTGCCAGCAGCTTCGTCCGACAGTACCAAGAGACCCAGTACTTC. Its protein is CASSFVRQYQETQYF.

The genes are TRBV5-4 and TRBJ2-5, with 10 nucleotides matching TRBD1. This CDR3 has 16 amino acids. Germline V gene lookup returns CDR1 SGHNT and CDR2 YYREEE (reference sequence). Trimming took 2 bases from V and 0 from J; bases not matched to a gene: 4. The CDR3 nucleotides read TGTGCCAGCAGCTTCCGGACAGGGGGGTACCAAGAGACCCAGTACTTC. Protein product: CASSFRTGGYQETQYF.

The chain joins TRBV5-8 to TRBJ2-3; no definite D call. V lost 1 base, J lost 0 bases, and 6 bases lay in between. The CDR3 totals 14 residues. CDR1 and CDR2 (germline): SGHTS, YDEGEE. The CDR3 loop reads CASSLMESTDTQYF. The CDR3 DNA follows: TGTGCCAGCAGCTTGATGGAGAGCACAGATACGCAGTATTTT. Based on the CDR3 plus reference TRBV5-8 and TRBJ2-3, the full variable domain is EAGVTQSPTHLIKTRGQQATLRCSPISGHTSVYWYQQALGLGLQFLLWYDEGEERNRGNFPPRFSGRQFPNYSSELNVNALELEDSALYLCASSLMESTDTQYFGPGTRLTVL.

This clone was counted a single time. The chain has TRBV19 and TRBJ2-7, with 7 bases lining up with TRBD1. Germline CDR1 reads LNHDA; CDR2 reads SQIVND (reference sequence). Trimming cost V 5 bases and J 3 bases; bases outside gene matches: 13. This CDR3 has 16 residues. This chain's CDR3 is CASSGHAGTVIYEQYF. CDR3 DNA: TGTGCCAGTAGTGGGCACGCCGGGACAGTAATCTACGAGCAGTACTTC.

This clone was detected only a few times. The chain is built from TRBV11-3 and TRBJ2-1; D is possibly TRBD2 (6 bases). The CDR3 is 15 amino acids. Germline assignment: CDR1 SGHNT and CDR2 YENEEA. The V end was cut by 6 bases, the J end by 7 bases, with 19 bases between. CDR3 nucleotides: TGTGCCAGCAGTCCTCAAGCGGGCTTAAGGAATGAGCAGTTCTTC. Amino acid sequence: CASSPQAGLRNEQFF.

In this sample, this clone turned up a few times. The chain couples TRBV5-1 to TRBJ2-7; 7 bases match TRBD1. This CDR3 has 15 residues. In germline, CDR1 is SGHRS, CDR2 YFSETQ. The J segment lost 7 bases and the V segment lost 0 bases, leaving 10 bases of the junction unmatched. The CDR3 bases are TGCGCCAGCAGCTTGGTCCACAGGGGTTCGGGGGAGCAGTACTTC. This translates into CASSLVHRGSGEQYF.